This T cell receptor (beta chain) was found in a study of T-cell memory formation after mild COVID-19. Across the whole study: TCR clusters were largely donor specific.

This clonotype was detected a few times. Its antigen is still unknown. J gave up 1 base and V 8 bases, and 2 bases lay outside the gene matches. This CDR3 comprises 13 residues. Germline V lookup: CDR1 LNHNV, CDR2 YYDKDF (reference sequence). 5'RACE primed from the constant segment yielded TCR alpha and TCR beta cDNA libraries bearing sample barcodes and UMIs. TCRdb re-called the 5' RACE reads through MiXCR, storing one row per CDR3 protein. This table has tens of thousands of distinct CDR3 sequences, roughly a tenth appearing once. Overall study findings and caveats: Pre-infection memory already had some responding clones, implying cross-reactive memory joined. Later expanders leaned CD4+, whereas day 15 to 85 contracting clones were balanced CD4/CD8.

Input material: PBMCs or a T cell subset sorted from them (not recorded which). The source is an adult woman who had mild COVID-19 (a few samples of this study predate the infection). Cell type and time point are not known. J is TRBJ1-5 and V is TRBV15, with 7 nucleotides matching TRBD1. CDR3 nucleotides: TGTGCCACCGCACAGGGGAGCAATCAGCCCCAGCATTTT. The encoded protein is CATAQGSNQPQHF.